This T cell receptor beta chain originates from a study of blood T cell repertoires in COVID-19. Study at large: The United States, Italy and Spain provided the acute and convalescent COVID-19 samples. T cells, B-cell-depleted T cells, or PBMCs supplied cDNA or gDNA.

Authors' data handling: By means of reference gene primer amplification, nucleated cell counts were estimated. The method was immunoSEQ multiplex PCR; TCRdb's version includes in-frame clones alone and lacks a portion of them. V, J and clone size are taken as reported in that table, and D and trimming were inferred from the DNA itself. The sample holds 90,000 or so clones, around 87% seen once. This clone appeared once. This CDR3 has 15 residues. J gave up 5 bases and V 1 base, and 6 bases lay outside the gene matches. Germline CDR1 reads SNHLY; CDR2 reads FYNNEI. What was sequenced was peripheral blood. The clonotype was recovered from a human donor in a cohort sampled during active COVID-19. The chain carries TRBV2 and TRBJ2-5; 8 positions match TRBD1. The CDR3 region has the DNA TGTGCCAGCAGTGAAGAGGACAGGGATAATGAGACCCAGTACTTC. It specifies CASSEEDRDNETQYF.